What follows are 32 T cell receptor beta chains derived from one specimen sequenced in a study of cytomegalovirus exposure and HLA in healthy donors. TCRdb keeps only in-frame clones here, not all; method: immunoSEQ multiplex PCR. Here the sample spans about 160,000 clones, about 90% being singletons. Sequenced input: PBMCs. All receptors come from a woman aged 25 to 45 in good health and CMV-seronegative.

The table lists this clone with a few counts. The gene calls are TRBV7-9 and TRBJ1-5; TRBD1 is a possible D gene (6 bases). The CDR3 spans 14 residues. CDR1 is SEHNR, CDR2 FQNEAQ, per germline (reference sequence). With 4 bases removed from V and 4 bases from J, the gap between germline ends came to 11 bases. Here the CDR3 DNA reads TGTGCCAGCAGCTCAGACAGGACAAATCAGCCCCAGCATTTT. As protein: CASSSDRTNQPQHF.

This clone was recorded only once. V usage is TRBV9 and J usage is TRBJ2-1, with D perhaps assigned TRBD1 or TRBD2 (5 bases each). CDR3 length: 14 residues. V was trimmed by 3 bases and J by 9 bases, leaving 16 bases between them. The V gene's germline CDR1 is SGDLS and CDR2 YYNGEE. The CDR3 spells CASSATEGYGEQFF. The CDR3 region has the DNA TGTGCCAGCAGCGCGACAGAGGGGTACGGTGAGCAGTTCTTC. The variable domain in full, with the rest retrieved from reference TRBV9 and TRBJ2-1, is DSGVTQTPKHLITATGQRVTLRCSPRSGDLSVYWYQQSLDQGLQFLIQYYNGEERAKGNILERFSAQQFPDLHSELNLSSLELGDSALYFCASSATEGYGEQFFGPGTRLTVL.

As to this clone: The junction does not match germline at one end; this may be a read error. The V and J genes are TRBV6-5 and TRBJ2-7; 7 nucleotides line up with TRBD2. Per the germline V gene, CDR1 is MNHEY and CDR2 is SVGAGI. There are 15 residues in the CDR3. The CDR3 nucleotides read TGTGCCAGCAGGTACTCCGTTGATAGCGGGTACGAGCAGTACTTC. It is translated as CASRYSVDSGYEQYF.

This clone was recorded only once. J is TRBJ1-1 and V is TRBV6-1; D is perhaps TRBD1 (6 bases). Trimming stripped 10 bases from V and 6 bases from J, with 18 bases between. CDR3 length equals 13 residues. CDR1 MNHNS and CDR2 SASEGT come from the germline V gene. The CDR3 sequence is CATYLHRASEAFF. CDR3 DNA: TGTGCCACCTACTTGCACAGGGCTTCTGAAGCTTTCTTT.

V is TRBV29-1 and J is TRBJ1-1; possibly TRBD1 for D (6 bases). V lost 5 bases, J lost 7 bases, and 11 bases lay in between. The CDR3 loop spans 11 amino acids. Germline V CDR1 and CDR2: SQVTM, ANQGSEA. The CDR3 is CSVPRGIEAFF. The CDR3 DNA follows: TGCAGCGTTCCCAGGGGTATTGAAGCTTTCTTT.

V is TRBV19 and J is TRBJ1-2; 7 nucleotides align to TRBD1. This CDR3 spans 18 amino acids. Germline trimming cut 6 bases from V and 1 base from J; bases unmatched to any gene: 17. Germline V gene lookup returns CDR1 LNHDA and CDR2 SQIVND (reference sequence). CDR3 loop: CASSNTLRRTGLNYGYTF. CDR3 coding DNA: TGTGCCAGTAGCAACACCCTCCGTCGGACAGGTCTTAACTATGGCTACACCTTC.

Only one count was recorded for this clone. The genes are TRBV10-3 and TRBJ2-7, with a tentative D call TRBD2 (5 bases). The CDR3 has 15 amino acids. The V end was cut by 2 bases, the J end by 1 base, with 12 bases between. Germline CDR1 reads ENHRY; CDR2 reads SYGVKD. CDR3 amino acids: CAISEPGISSYEQYF. For the CDR3, the DNA is TGTGCCATCAGTGAGCCGGGAATTAGTTCCTACGAGCAGTACTTC.

The V gene is TRBV19, the J gene TRBJ2-7; 7 positions match TRBD1. This CDR3 comprises 15 residues. CDR1 and CDR2 from the germline V gene are LNHDA and SQIVND (reference sequence). Germline trimming cut 4 bases from V and 4 bases from J; bases unmatched to any gene: 10. The CDR3 bases are TGTGCCAGTAGTACAGCCGGGACAGCCTCGTACGAGCAGTACTTC. It encodes CASSTAGTASYEQYF.

The chain has TRBV5-6 and TRBJ1-5; TRBD1 might be the D (5 bases). Deletions cut 0 bases from V and 4 bases from J, with 14 bases between. In germline, CDR1 is SGHDT, CDR2 YYEEEE. This CDR3 contains 16 residues. CDR3 DNA: TGTGCCAGCAGCTTGGGCGAAGGGGTGGGAAATCAGCCCCAGCATTTT. Protein product: CASSLGEGVGNQPQHF.

The gene calls are TRBV5-1 and TRBJ2-2, with D unresolved. CDR1 and CDR2 (germline): SGHRS, YFSETQ. CDR3 size: 14 residues. Trimming took 0 bases from V and 1 from J, leaving 4 bases between them. The CDR3 reads CASSLVGNTGELFF. As DNA, the CDR3 is TGCGCCAGCAGCTTGGTAGGGAACACCGGGGAGCTGTTTTTT.

The V call is TRBV11-2, the J call TRBJ2-3, with TRBD2 identical over 13 bases. Germline V gene lookup returns CDR1 SGHAT and CDR2 FQNNGV. This CDR3 is 17 amino acids long. V shed 5 bases and J 6 bases; nucleotides not matched to a gene: 11. CDR3 sequence: CASSPGLAGVGADTQYF. In DNA, the CDR3 is TGTGCCAGCAGCCCCGGACTAGCGGGGGTGGGGGCGGATACGCAGTATTTT.

The chain couples TRBV5-6 to TRBJ2-7; D unresolved. The CDR3 covers 16 residues. CDR1 SGHDT and CDR2 YYEEEE come from the germline V gene. Trimming shortened V by 0 bases and J by 3 bases, and 16 bases separated the two germline ends. The CDR3 spells CASSLARRTSNYEQYF. As DNA, the CDR3 is TGTGCCAGCAGCTTGGCCCGACGGACCTCTAACTACGAGCAGTACTTC.

The chain is built from TRBV7-2 and TRBJ2-3, with 8 bases fitting TRBD2. The germline V gene encodes CDR1 SGHTA and CDR2 FQGNSA. There are 16 residues in the CDR3. After removal of 0 bases from V and 4 bases from J, the junction contained 6 bases not matched to a gene. CDR3: CASSLAVSGSADTQYF. In DNA, the CDR3 is TGTGCCAGCAGCTTAGCCGTAAGCGGGAGCGCAGATACGCAGTATTTT. The full variable domain, in which reference TRBV7-2 and TRBJ2-3 provide the parts outside the CDR3, is GAGVSQSPSNKVTEKGKDVELRCDPISGHTALYWYRQSLGQGLEFLIYFQGNSAPDKSGLPSDRFSAERTGGSVSTLTIQRTQQEDSAVYLCASSLAVSGSADTQYFGPGTRLTVL.

This clone was picked up one time. The chain couples TRBV14 to TRBJ2-2; 8 nucleotides align to TRBD1. This CDR3 has 15 residues. Germline CDR1 is SGHDN and CDR2 is FVKESK. J gave up 3 bases and V 1 base, and 1 base lay outside the gene matches. Here the CDR3 reads CASSQVQGDTGELFF. Here the CDR3 DNA reads TGTGCCAGCAGCCAAGTACAGGGGGACACCGGGGAGCTGTTTTTT.

CDR3 DNA sequence: TGTGCCAGCAGCTTAGTTGTAGGGACAGAAGAGACCCAGTACTTC. It yields the protein CASSLVVGTEETQYF. This chain uses TRBV7-9 with TRBJ2-5, with TRBD1 matching over 7 bases. With 1 base clipped from V and 3 bases from J, the junction kept 5 bases outside the gene matches. This CDR3 contains 15 residues. Per the germline V gene, CDR1 is SEHNR and CDR2 is FQNEAQ (reference sequence).

This chain joins TRBV6-6 and TRBJ1-4; a possible D gene is TRBD1 (5 bases). V was pared by 5 bases and J by 5 bases, with 15 bases between. Per germline, CDR1 MNHNY and CDR2 SVGAGI (reference sequence). The CDR3 extends over 15 amino acids. CDR3 coding DNA: TGTGCCAGCAGTCCCCGGCGGGGCCTCAATGAAAAACTGTTTTTT. Protein product: CASSPRRGLNEKLFF.

The chain employs TRBV11-3 and TRBJ2-5; 10 nucleotides line up with TRBD2. The J segment lost 0 bases and the V segment lost 5 bases, leaving 6 bases of the junction unmatched. From germline, CDR1 is SGHNT and CDR2 YENEEA. The CDR3 has 16 residues. Here the CDR3 DNA reads TGTGCCAGCAGCGCCTCCAGCGGGGGGGACCAAGAGACCCAGTACTTC. This encodes CASSASSGGDQETQYF.

The chain links TRBV7-8 to TRBJ2-7; TRBD1 matches at 9 bases. CDR3 length equals 17 residues. The germline CDR1 and CDR2 sequences are SGHVS and FQNEAQ. V lost 2 bases and J lost 3; bases outside the gene matches: 11. CDR3 amino acids: CASSLIDGSDRGYEQYF. Written as DNA, the CDR3 is TGTGCCAGCAGCTTAATCGATGGATCGGACAGGGGCTACGAGCAGTACTTC.

This chain links TRBV4-2 with TRBJ1-2, with 9 bases aligning to TRBD1. Germline assignment: CDR1 LGHNA and CDR2 YNFKEQ. The CDR3 loop spans 16 amino acids. V lost 0 bases to trimming and J lost 8 bases; unmatched junction nucleotides: 10. As DNA, the CDR3 is TGTGCCAGCAGCCAAGAGGCGACAGGGGGTGGGATGGGCTACACCTTC. Its translation is CASSQEATGGGMGYTF.

The rearrangement links TRBV27 to TRBJ2-7; D is unclear. V lost 0 bases, J lost 0 bases, and 9 bases lay in between. There are 15 residues in the CDR3. CDR1 MNHEY and CDR2 SMNVEV come from the germline V gene (reference sequence). CDR3 sequence: CASSLSVWGSYEQYF. CDR3 DNA: TGTGCCAGCAGTTTATCGGTATGGGGCTCCTACGAGCAGTACTTC.

The rearrangement links TRBV2 to TRBJ2-2; D possibly corresponds to TRBD1 (6 bases). The CDR3 runs to 15 residues. Trimming cost V 1 base and J 6 bases, with 12 bases left between them. Germline V gives CDR1 SNHLY, CDR2 FYNNEI. CDR3 sequence (DNA): TGTGCCAGCAGTGAAGTGAAGAAGGGGGCCGGGGAGCTGTTTTTT. Translation gives CASSEVKKGAGELFF.

The genes are TRBV5-5 and TRBJ2-7, with 9 bases fitting TRBD1. CDR1 and CDR2 (germline): SGHKS, YYEKEE (reference sequence). This CDR3 contains 17 residues. The junction had 11 bases not matched to a gene; V was cut back by 4 bases and J by 0 bases. The DNA for the CDR3 is TGTGCCAGCAGCCCACTTACAGGGGGCGGATTCTCCTACGAGCAGTACTTC. Residues: CASSPLTGGGFSYEQYF.

This rearrangement joins TRBV4-3 to TRBJ2-1; 15 bases agree with TRBD2. The germline gives CDR1 LGHNA, CDR2 YSLEER. This CDR3 is 20 amino acids long. The V gene end was trimmed by 3 bases and the J gene end by 4 bases; junction bases not matched to a gene: 13. In nucleotides, the CDR3 is TGCGCCAGCAGCCAGGGACTAGCGGGGGGCCCTCTGAACGAATACAATGAGCAGTTCTTC. Its translation: CASSQGLAGGPLNEYNEQFF.

V gene TRBV30 combines with J gene TRBJ2-1; the match to TRBD1 covers 9 bases. This CDR3 has 15 residues. The J segment lost 6 bases and the V segment lost 5 bases, leaving 11 bases of the junction unmatched. CDR1 and CDR2 from the germline V gene are GTSNPN and SVGIG (reference sequence). CDR3 in DNA: TGTGCCTGGGTCACTGCCGGGACAGGGCGCAATGAGCAGTTCTTC. Translation gives CAWVTAGTGRNEQFF.

The chain combines TRBV9 with TRBJ2-6, with TRBD1 identical over 7 bases. Looked up from germline, CDR1 is SGDLS and CDR2 is YYNGEE. V lost 0 bases and J lost 7; bases outside the gene matches: 10. The CDR3 totals 17 residues. CDR3 in amino acids: CASSVEGGGLVANVLTF. In DNA form, the CDR3 reads TGTGCCAGCAGCGTAGAAGGGGGCGGGCTGGTTGCCAACGTCCTGACTTTC.

The V gene is TRBV2, the J gene TRBJ1-5; 8 bases are shared with TRBD1. Germline trimming cut 6 bases from V and 1 base from J; bases unmatched to any gene: 5. This CDR3 comprises 15 residues. The V gene's germline CDR1 is SNHLY and CDR2 FYNNEI. The CDR3 nucleotides are TGTGCCAGCAGATTAGACAGGGGAAGCAATCAGCCCCAGCATTTT. Residues: CASRLDRGSNQPQHF. Variable domain in full (rest from reference TRBV2 and TRBJ1-5): EPEVTQTPSHQVTQMGQEVILRCVPISNHLYFYWYRQILGQKVEFLVSFYNNEISEKSEIFDDQFSVERPDGSNFTLKIRSTKLEDSAMYFCASRLDRGSNQPQHFGDGTRLSIL.

V and J are TRBV5-5 and TRBJ1-1; TRBD1 matches at 9 bases. Germline CDR1 is SGHKS and CDR2 is YYEKEE (reference sequence). The CDR3 is 14 amino acids. The ends lost 6 bases at V and 1 base at J; junction bases unmatched: 4. The CDR3 sequence: CASTRGQGNTEAFF. CDR3 DNA: TGTGCCAGCACCCGGGGACAGGGGAACACTGAAGCTTTCTTT.

This rearrangement joins TRBV6-1 to TRBJ1-2; TRBD1 matches at 8 bases. The CDR3 runs to 12 residues. Losses at the gene ends were 6 bases for V and 6 bases for J; bases not matched to a gene: 3. Germline V gene lookup returns CDR1 MNHNS and CDR2 SASEGT. The CDR3 sequence is CASRGTGDGYTF. CDR3 nucleotides: TGTGCCAGCAGAGGGACAGGTGATGGCTACACCTTC.

CDR3 coding DNA: TGTGCCAGCAGTTTATCAGGCGGGGGGGCTCCAGATACGCAGTATTTT. The encoded protein is CASSLSGGGAPDTQYF. The chain is built from TRBV28 and TRBJ2-3; the match to TRBD2 covers 9 bases. V gave up 1 base and J gave up 4 bases; unmatched junction bases: 6. This CDR3 region has 16 residues. Germline-derived CDR1 and CDR2 are MDHEN and SYDVKM.

The chain links TRBV6-5 to TRBJ1-1, with unresolved D. The CDR3 loop spans 12 amino acids. Looked up from germline, CDR1 is MNHEY and CDR2 is SVGAGI. V lost 6 bases, J lost 6 bases, and 11 bases lay in between. The CDR3 reads CASRRSAAEAFF. The DNA for the CDR3 is TGTGCCAGCAGAAGAAGTGCGGCTGAAGCTTTCTTT.

This clone was found a few times. The V and J genes are TRBV6-5 and TRBJ2-3; D not certain. Trimming removed 0 bases at V and 4 bases at J, with 11 bases between. This CDR3 has 15 residues. Germline loops: CDR1 MNHEY, CDR2 SVGAGI. The CDR3 loop is CASSYSFTSPDTQYF. As DNA, the CDR3 is TGTGCCAGCAGTTACTCATTTACGAGCCCAGATACGCAGTATTTT.

This sequence joins TRBV28 and TRBJ1-2; the D gene is possibly TRBD1 (6 bases). This CDR3 is 14 amino acids long. Between the trimmed V and J ends, which lost 4 bases and 4 bases, there was a span of 13 bases. Germline assignment: CDR1 MDHEN and CDR2 SYDVKM. CDR3 sequence: CASSSGGRSYGYTF. CDR3 coding DNA: TGTGCCAGCAGTTCCGGGGGGCGCAGCTATGGCTACACCTTC.